The sequence of this TCR beta chain was determined in a study of T-cell reconstitution after alpha-beta-depleted transplantation in children. During its preparation, the TCRbeta library received unique molecular identifiers. TCRdb re-called the PCR reads with MiXCR, one entry per CDR3 protein. Here the sample spans approximately 130,000 distinct CDR3 sequences, around a tenth being singletons. V was trimmed by 0 bases and J by 4 bases, leaving 9 bases between them. CDR1 is DFQATT, CDR2 SNEGSKA, per germline (reference sequence). The CDR3 covers 13 residues. Source: PBMCs, mostly from graft donor cells, taken 180 days after TCRalphabeta/CD19-depleted stem cell transplant. V usage is TRBV20-1 and J usage is TRBJ1-2; no clear D. This sequence was found in a girl under three years old who had a stem cell transplant for combined immunodeficiency, so the T cells may come from the graft donor. The CDR3 protein is CSARDRSIYGYTF. DNA for the CDR3: TGCAGTGCTAGAGACAGATCTATCTATGGCTACACCTTC.